These 13 T cell receptor beta chains came from one sample sequenced in a study of technical replicates of blood from a few donors. Profiled with immunoSEQ multiplex PCR; TCRdb holds only in-frame clones, not every one. This sample carries around 74,000 clones, around 86% of them seen once, and the ten largest clones take roughly 4.4%. Input material: PBMCs. All receptors derive from a human donor in good health. Some clones in this sample may be carry-over from other donors' samples.

CDR3: CASSLGILAGGSYNEQFF. In nucleotides, the CDR3 is TGTGCCAGCAGCTTAGGGATTTTGGCAGGGGGTTCCTACAATGAGCAGTTCTTC. This chain uses TRBV11-2 with TRBJ2-1; 7 nucleotides line up with TRBD1. Looked up from germline, CDR1 is SGHAT and CDR2 is FQNNGV. V shed 1 base and J 1 base; nucleotides not matched to a gene: 10. This CDR3 has 18 residues.

The J gene is TRBJ2-7, the V gene TRBV5-5; 8 nucleotides match TRBD1. J lost 3 bases, V lost 2 bases, and 7 bases had no gene match. Germline V CDR1 and CDR2: SGHKS, YYEKEE (reference sequence). The CDR3 runs 15 residues. In nucleotides, the CDR3 is TGTGCCAGCAGCTTAGGACAGGGAGACGGCTACGAGCAGTACTTC. Translation: CASSLGQGDGYEQYF.

The J gene is TRBJ1-2, the V gene TRBV10-3; a weak D match, TRBD1 (6 bases). This CDR3 is 15 amino acids long. The ends were cut back, 8 bases at V and 6 bases at J, with 22 bases in the middle. Germline V gene data show CDR1 as ENHRY and CDR2 as SYGVKD. CDR3 DNA sequence: TGTGCCATCGGGCGGGGGCAGGTGACGAGTCATGGCTACACCTTC. This encodes CAIGRGQVTSHGYTF.

This clone was seen a single time. V and J are TRBV7-9 and TRBJ2-7, with 8 bases lining up with TRBD1. CDR3 length equals 14 residues. V gave up 6 bases and J gave up 2 bases; unmatched junction bases: 6. The germline CDR1 and CDR2 sequences are SEHNR and FQNEAQ (reference sequence). CDR3 DNA: TGTGCCAGCAGTGGACAGGGAGGAACCTACGAGCAGTACTTC. Translating it yields CASSGQGGTYEQYF.

The rearrangement links TRBV6-5 to TRBJ2-3, with D unclear. CDR1 MNHEY and CDR2 SVGAGI come from the germline V gene. This CDR3 is 11 amino acids long. Trimming took off 7 bases at V and 4 bases at J, with 6 bases between the two ends. CDR3 bases: TGTGCCAGCATCAGTGCAGATACGCAGTATTTT. Its protein is CASISADTQYF.

This chain connects TRBV4-3 to TRBJ1-1; D is ambiguous. This CDR3 is built from 14 residues. Germline loops: CDR1 LGHNA, CDR2 YSLEER. V lost 1 base and J 5 bases, leaving 11 bases between the germline ends. CDR3 bases: TGCGCCAGCAGCCAAGTGGATCGGGGAACTGAAGCTTTCTTT. It specifies CASSQVDRGTEAFF.

V usage is TRBV27 and J usage is TRBJ2-7, with D possibly being TRBD2 (5 bases). The CDR3 is made up of 15 amino acids. Germline V gene lookup returns CDR1 MNHEY and CDR2 SMNVEV (reference sequence). V shed 5 bases and J shed 5 bases, with 19 bases lying between them. CDR3 sequence (DNA): TGTGCCAGCAGTGAAGCCGGGAAGATAGATCACGAGCAGTACTTC. Translation: CASSEAGKIDHEQYF.

This chain links TRBV7-2 with TRBJ2-7; maybe TRBD2 (5 bases). The germline V gene encodes CDR1 SGHTA and CDR2 FQGNSA. With 1 base removed from V and 2 bases from J, the gap between germline ends came to 15 bases. The CDR3 loop spans 16 amino acids. CDR3 sequence: CASSLGFGGGPYEQYF. CDR3 DNA sequence: TGTGCCAGCAGCTTAGGTTTCGGCGGAGGACCCTACGAGCAGTACTTC.

V is TRBV19 and J is TRBJ1-5; a possible D gene is TRBD1 (5 bases). Germline V CDR1 and CDR2: LNHDA, SQIVND (reference sequence). This CDR3 comprises 14 residues. V shed 6 bases and J shed 7 bases, with 16 bases lying between them. The CDR3 DNA follows: TGTGCCAGTAGCCCGGGACTTAGCGTCCAGCCCCAGCATTTT. Encoded protein: CASSPGLSVQPQHF.

This clone was seen only a few times. The chain has TRBV19 and TRBJ1-5, with D unresolved. Trimming removed 3 bases from V and 7 bases from J, with 7 bases in between. Germline V gene sequence: CDR1 LNHDA, CDR2 SQIVND (reference sequence). The CDR3 is 12 residues long. The CDR3: CASSIGSQPQHF. CDR3 nucleotides: TGTGCCAGTAGTATCGGTAGCCAGCCCCAGCATTTT. Variable domain in full (rest from reference TRBV19 and TRBJ1-5): DGGITQSPKYLFRKEGQNVTLSCEQNLNHDAMYWYRQDPGQGLRLIYYSQIVNDFQKGDIAEGYSVSREKKESFPLTVTSAQKNPTAFYLCASSIGSQPQHFGDGTRLSIL.

The J gene is TRBJ2-3, the V gene TRBV5-1; 7 nucleotides align to TRBD2. The CDR3 covers 15 residues. The junction had 4 bases not matched to a gene; V was cut back by 1 base and J by 2 bases. Germline values: CDR1 SGHRS, CDR2 YFSETQ. The DNA for the CDR3 is TGCGCCAGCAGCTTGCTGACTAGCCTCACAGATACGCAGTATTTT. Protein product: CASSLLTSLTDTQYF.

The chain carries TRBV18 and TRBJ2-2; D is uncertain. The CDR3 is 15 amino acids. Trimming shortened V by 3 bases and J by 4 bases, and 12 bases separated the two germline ends. Germline CDR1 reads KGHSH; CDR2 reads LQKENI. CDR3 protein: CASSPLREVTGELFF. As DNA, the CDR3 is TGTGCCAGCTCACCCCTTCGCGAGGTCACCGGGGAGCTGTTTTTT.

The V gene is TRBV5-6, the J gene TRBJ2-6; TRBD1 agrees at 10 bases. This CDR3 has 18 amino acids. Germline values: CDR1 SGHDT, CDR2 YYEEEE. V lost 4 bases, J lost 0 bases, and 7 bases stayed unmatched. This CDR3 reads CASSPWTGGPSGANVLTF. The CDR3 DNA reads TGTGCCAGCAGCCCTTGGACAGGGGGGCCCTCTGGGGCCAACGTCCTGACTTTC.